This T cell receptor beta chain was identified in a study of blood T cell repertoires in COVID-19. Study information: Samples of COVID-19 (acute and convalescent) were obtained from the United States, Italy and Spain. Sources were T cells, B-cell-depleted T cells, or PBMCs; the material itself was cDNA or gDNA.

As handled by the study authors: Amplification of reference gene primers was used by the study to estimate nucleated cell counts. Sequencing used immunoSEQ multiplex PCR; TCRdb keeps in-frame clones, though not all of them. Clonal size and the V and J genes are those of that table, whereas D and trimming came from the DNA. The sample contains 60,000 or so clones, around 78% of which appear only once. J lost 4 bases, V lost 6 bases, and 7 bases had no gene match. Germline V gene lookup returns CDR1 MDHEN and CDR2 SYDVKM. The CDR3 has 14 residues. The V and J genes are TRBV28 and TRBJ1-2; 8 bases agree with TRBD1. The sequencing sample was made of peripheral blood. The clonotype comes from a human donor in a cohort sampled during active COVID-19. The CDR3 sequence is CASSLGTGVYGYTF. The CDR3 bases are TGTGCCAGCAGCCTTGGGACAGGAGTCTATGGCTACACCTTC.